This entry lists 18 T cell receptor beta chains sequenced from one sample in a study of blood T cell repertoires in COVID-19. TCRdb keeps only in-frame clones here, not all; method: immunoSEQ multiplex PCR. The profile covers some 21,000 clones, with over 70% appearing a single time and roughly 13% taken by the ten largest. Sequenced input: peripheral blood. These receptors all come from a man aged 60 to 69 with active COVID-19.

The rearrangement joins TRBV9 to TRBJ2-3; D might be TRBD2 (6 bases). This CDR3 region has 16 residues. V lost 4 bases to trimming and J lost 0 bases, with 15 bases between them. From germline, CDR1 is SGDLS and CDR2 YYNGEE. The CDR3 spells CASSPQSGLSTDTQYF. The DNA for the CDR3 is TGTGCCAGCAGCCCCCAGAGCGGGCTGAGCACAGATACGCAGTATTTT. The variable domain in full, with the rest retrieved from reference TRBV9 and TRBJ2-3, is DSGVTQTPKHLITATGQRVTLRCSPRSGDLSVYWYQQSLDQGLQFLIQYYNGEERAKGNILERFSAQQFPDLHSELNLSSLELGDSALYFCASSPQSGLSTDTQYFGPGTRLTVL.

The gene calls are TRBV5-6 and TRBJ2-7; a possible D gene is TRBD2 (5 bases). V was trimmed by 4 bases and J by 0 bases, leaving 17 bases between them. This CDR3 contains 16 residues. CDR1 and CDR2 (germline): SGHDT, YYEEEE. The CDR3 DNA is TGTGCCAGCAGCCACCCTCTAGCTGAGAGCTCCTACGAGCAGTACTTC. Translation: CASSHPLAESSYEQYF.

This clone was recorded a few times. This sample includes further DNA sequences coding for the same CDR3. V gene TRBV24-1 combines with J gene TRBJ2-5; 9 bases line up with TRBD1. The germline V gene encodes CDR1 KGHDR and CDR2 SFDVKD. The trim removed 7 bases at V and 5 bases at J, leaving 4 bases unmatched. The CDR3 covers 13 residues. CDR3: CATSATGGETQYF. The CDR3 coding sequence is TGTGCCACCAGCGCGACAGGGGGGGAGACCCAGTACTTC.

The chain couples TRBV11-3 to TRBJ1-5, with a tentative D call TRBD1 (5 bases). In germline, CDR1 is SGHNT, CDR2 YENEEA. CDR3 length: 15 amino acids. V lost 1 base to trimming and J lost 2 bases, with 9 bases between them. The CDR3 sequence: CASSLGGAGNQPQHF. CDR3 sequence (DNA): TGTGCCAGCAGCTTAGGCGGGGCAGGCAATCAGCCCCAGCATTTT.

V and J are TRBV7-2 and TRBJ1-4; D unclear. CDR3 size: 11 residues. V was pared by 3 bases and J by 10 bases, with 6 bases between. From germline, CDR1 is SGHTA and CDR2 FQGNSA. CDR3 DNA sequence: TGTGCCAGCAGCTTGGTCGGAAAACTGTTTTTT. This gives the protein CASSLVGKLFF.

The chain joins TRBV19 to TRBJ2-5, with TRBD1 matching 7 bases. CDR3 size: 15 residues. V was clipped by 4 bases and J by 3 bases; unmatched bases: 8. Germline assignment: CDR1 LNHDA and CDR2 SQIVND (reference sequence). CDR3 in DNA: TGTGCCAGTAGTACCCGATCCGGGACAGAAGAGACCCAGTACTTC. This translates into CASSTRSGTEETQYF.

Only one count was recorded for this clone. The chain links TRBV7-8 to TRBJ1-5; possible D gene TRBD1, 6 bases. The CDR3 spans 16 residues. V dropped 5 bases and J dropped 5 bases, with 19 bases sitting between them. CDR1 and CDR2 (germline): SGHVS, FQNEAQ. CDR3 bases: TGTGCCAGCAGCCCAGGGGAGCCAGGGTCTTATCAGCCCCAGCATTTT. The encoded protein is CASSPGEPGSYQPQHF.

This clone was picked up one time. The CDR3 DNA sequence: TGTGCCAGCAGTTTAGGGACACCCACTGAAGCTTTCTTT. It translates to CASSLGTPTEAFF. The chain joins TRBV12-3 or TRBV12-4 to TRBJ1-1, with D perhaps TRBD1 (5 bases). The CDR3 runs to 13 residues. V lost 1 base, J lost 4 bases, and 7 bases lay in between.

This clone occurred a few times. The chain employs TRBV4-1 and TRBJ2-2; 8 bases map to TRBD1. V shed 6 bases and J 7 bases; nucleotides not matched to a gene: 7. CDR1 is MGHRA, CDR2 YSYEKL, per germline. This CDR3 has 14 residues. The CDR3 nucleotides read TGCGCCAGCAGATCAGGGGGCTTGAACGGGGAGCTGTTTTTT. It translates to CASRSGGLNGELFF.

The CDR3 nucleotides are TGTGCCAGTAGTATTTCGGGTCCCATGAACACTGAAGCTTTCTTT. Translating gives CASSISGPMNTEAFF. J is TRBJ1-1 and V is TRBV19; D is unclear. Deletions cut 3 bases from V and 0 bases from J, with 11 bases between. The CDR3 totals 15 residues. Germline-derived CDR1 and CDR2 are LNHDA and SQIVND (reference sequence).

The chain uses TRBV7-6 and TRBJ2-5; possible D gene TRBD2, 5 bases. Germline V CDR1 and CDR2: SGHVS, FNYEAQ. The CDR3 covers 13 residues. The V end lost 2 bases, the J end lost 4 bases, and 8 bases lay between the germline ends. CDR3 nucleotides: TGTGCCAGCAGCTTATGGACTGCAGAGACCCAGTACTTC. Translation: CASSLWTAETQYF.

This clone came up once. The chain is built from TRBV28 and TRBJ2-1, with D perhaps matching TRBD2 (5 bases). CDR3 size: 13 residues. Germline values: CDR1 MDHEN, CDR2 SYDVKM. V gave up 2 bases and J gave up 6 bases, with 8 bases separating them. The CDR3 here is CASSLGSRNEQFF. The CDR3 nucleotides read TGTGCCAGCAGTTTAGGGAGTCGCAATGAGCAGTTCTTC.

The DNA of the CDR3 is TGTGCCAGCTCACCAGGGGGAGGCACCGGGGAGCTGTTTTTT. Translating it yields CASSPGGGTGELFF. The chain recombines TRBV18 with TRBJ2-2, with D perhaps TRBD2 (6 bases). Germline loops: CDR1 KGHSH, CDR2 LQKENI. This CDR3 spans 14 amino acids. The ends were cut back, 2 bases at V and 4 bases at J, with 8 bases in the middle.

The chain combines TRBV4-3 with TRBJ2-1; TRBD2 matches at 11 bases. The CDR3 has 15 residues. CDR1 is LGHNA, CDR2 YSLEER, per germline. V lost 5 bases, J lost 3 bases, and 3 bases stayed unmatched. This CDR3 is CASSVLAGDYNEQFF. The CDR3 DNA reads TGCGCCAGCAGCGTACTAGCGGGGGACTACAATGAGCAGTTCTTC.

J is TRBJ2-5 and V is TRBV5-6; maybe TRBD1 (9 bases). This CDR3 spans 19 amino acids. Trimming removed 4 bases at V and 9 bases at J, with 34 bases between. The V gene's germline CDR1 is SGHDT and CDR2 YYEEEE. CDR3: CASSQTPRQGGLGKAAQYF. CDR3 DNA sequence: TGTGCCAGCAGCCAAACACCCCGACAGGGGGGACTAGGGAAGGCGGCCCAGTACTTC.

The rearrangement uses TRBV9 and TRBJ2-6; perhaps TRBD1 as D (6 bases). Germline loops: CDR1 SGDLS, CDR2 YYNGEE. The CDR3 extends over 15 amino acids. Deletions cut 5 bases from V and 1 base from J, with 10 bases between. The CDR3 DNA reads TGTGCCAGCAGTACTCAGGGGTCTGGGGCCAACGTCCTGACTTTC. It codes for CASSTQGSGANVLTF.

This chain connects TRBV29-1 to TRBJ2-2; perhaps TRBD1 as D (7 bases). The V end was cut by 3 bases, the J end by 7 bases, with 12 bases between. Germline CDR1 and CDR2: SQVTM and ANQGSEA. The CDR3 consists of 13 residues. This CDR3 reads CSVEEGAGGELFF. CDR3 bases: TGCAGCGTTGAGGAGGGGGCCGGCGGGGAGCTGTTTTTT.

This chain links TRBV7-9 with TRBJ2-5; possibly TRBD2 for D (6 bases). The germline gives CDR1 SEHNR, CDR2 FQNEAQ (reference sequence). The CDR3 sequence is 15 residues long. Trimming stripped 0 bases from V and 1 base from J, with 9 bases between. As DNA, the CDR3 is TGTGCCAGCAGCTTAGCATCCGGGAGCCAAGAGACCCAGTACTTC. Encoded protein: CASSLASGSQETQYF.